This T cell receptor (beta chain) was documented in a study of read filtering for tumor transcriptome and immune sequencing. In the study overall: Among patients, approximately 17 were male and about 15 female, aged about 45 to 85 (mean around 61). Revised staging placed eight or nine patients in R-ISS I, about 16 in II, more than five in III.

Molecular barcoded adaptors covering alpha/delta and beta/gamma chains were used on roughly 400 ng RNA. One entry per CDR3 protein, called by TCRdb with MiXCR from the reads. The sample includes 39,000 or so distinct CDR3 sequences, about an eighth of them seen just once. Overall study findings and caveats: Dropping single-read clonotypes raised IR-seq and RNA-seq shared-clonotype correlation.

As for this clonotype: Its antigen remains unknown.

Sampling of bone marrow took place during active disease in every patient. The receptor comes from a donor at least 40 years old with multiple myeloma. Input material: a population of CD138-negative cells sorted from bone marrow.

CDR3 bases: TGTGCCAGCAGCCCCGGGCTAGCGGCGGACACCGGGGAGCTGTTTTTT. This encodes CASSPGLAADTGELFF. The V gene is TRBV7-8, the J gene TRBJ2-2; 7 bases align to TRBD2. The V gene end was trimmed by 5 bases and the J gene end by 3 bases; junction bases not matched to a gene: 9. Looked up from germline, CDR1 is SGHVS and CDR2 is FQNEAQ. CDR3 length equals 16 residues.